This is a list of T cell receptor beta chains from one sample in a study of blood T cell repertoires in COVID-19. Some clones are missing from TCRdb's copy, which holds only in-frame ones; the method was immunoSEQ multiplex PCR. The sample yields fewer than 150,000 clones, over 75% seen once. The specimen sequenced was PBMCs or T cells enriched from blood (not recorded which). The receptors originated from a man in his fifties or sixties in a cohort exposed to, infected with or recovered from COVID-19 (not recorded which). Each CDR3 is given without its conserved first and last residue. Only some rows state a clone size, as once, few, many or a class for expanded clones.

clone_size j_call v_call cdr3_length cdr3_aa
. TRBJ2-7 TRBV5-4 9 ASRGTAEQY
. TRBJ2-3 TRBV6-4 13 ASSDGTSSTDTQY
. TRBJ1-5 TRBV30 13 AWSVQVAGNQPQH
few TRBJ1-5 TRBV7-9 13 ASSPGVGSNQPQH
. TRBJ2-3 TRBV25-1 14 ASGPRTGRGTDTQY
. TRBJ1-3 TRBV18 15 ASSPYSDTFSGNTIY
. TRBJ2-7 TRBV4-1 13 ASSHSLGSSYEQY
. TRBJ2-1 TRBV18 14 ASSRKAGGTYNEQF
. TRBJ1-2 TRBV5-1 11 ASSRGSDYGYT
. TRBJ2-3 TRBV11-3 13 ASSLGGGATDTQY
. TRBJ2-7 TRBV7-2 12 ASSPVQAAYEQY
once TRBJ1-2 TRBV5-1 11 ASSLQAGNGYT
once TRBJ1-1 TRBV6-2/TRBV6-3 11 ASSYSPGAEAF
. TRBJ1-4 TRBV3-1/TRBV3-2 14 ASSQVGGMDNEKLF
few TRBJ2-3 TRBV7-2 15 ASSPMTGRFLTYTQY
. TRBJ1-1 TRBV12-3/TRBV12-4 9 ASTLYTEAF
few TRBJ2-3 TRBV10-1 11 ASSGIPTDTQY
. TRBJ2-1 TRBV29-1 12 SVAPTSGRGEQF
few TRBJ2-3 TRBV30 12 AWSVRGGTDTQY
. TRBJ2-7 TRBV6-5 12 ASGNQGNSNEQY
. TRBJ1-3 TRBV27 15 ASSPSTGPYSGNTIY
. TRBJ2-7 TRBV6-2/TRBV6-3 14 ASSYSLGLANDEQY
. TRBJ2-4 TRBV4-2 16 ASSQDVPLAGGTNIQY
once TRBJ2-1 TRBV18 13 ASSPQGTGRNEQF